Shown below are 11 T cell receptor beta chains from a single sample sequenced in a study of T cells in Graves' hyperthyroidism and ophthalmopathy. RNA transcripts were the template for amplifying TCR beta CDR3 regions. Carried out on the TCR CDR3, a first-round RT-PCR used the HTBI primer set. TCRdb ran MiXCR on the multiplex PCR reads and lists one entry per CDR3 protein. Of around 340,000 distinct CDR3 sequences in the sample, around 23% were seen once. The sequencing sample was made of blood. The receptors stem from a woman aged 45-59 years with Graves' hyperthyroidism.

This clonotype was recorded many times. The CDR3 region is CASSEDQQGWETQYF. CDR3 coding DNA: TGTGCCAGCAGTGAAGATCAACAGGGTTGGGAGACCCAGTACTTC. The rearrangement joins TRBV6-1 to TRBJ2-5; D is perhaps TRBD1 (6 bases). The V end was cut by 1 base, the J end by 5 bases, with 14 bases between. CDR1 MNHNS and CDR2 SASEGT come from the germline V gene. The CDR3 has 15 residues.

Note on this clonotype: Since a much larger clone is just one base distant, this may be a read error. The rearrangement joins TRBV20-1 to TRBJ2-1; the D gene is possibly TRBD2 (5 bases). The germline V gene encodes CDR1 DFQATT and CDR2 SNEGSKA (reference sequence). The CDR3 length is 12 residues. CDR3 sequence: CRATDWGNEQFF. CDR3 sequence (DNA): TGCCGTGCTACGGACTGGGGTAATGAGCAGTTCTTC.

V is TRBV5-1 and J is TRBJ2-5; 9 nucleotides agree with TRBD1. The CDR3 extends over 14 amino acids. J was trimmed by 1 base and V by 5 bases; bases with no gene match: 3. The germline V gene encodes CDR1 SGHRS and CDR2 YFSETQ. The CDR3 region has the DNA TGCGCCAGCAGGGAGACAGGGGGCCAAGAGACCCAGTACTTC. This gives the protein CASRETGGQETQYF. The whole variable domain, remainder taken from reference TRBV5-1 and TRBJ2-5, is KAGVTQTPRYLIKTRGQQVTLSCSPISGHRSVSWYQQTPGQGLQFLFEYFSETQRNKGNFPGRFSGRQFSNSRSEMNVSTLELGDSALYLCASRETGGQETQYFGPGTRLLVL.

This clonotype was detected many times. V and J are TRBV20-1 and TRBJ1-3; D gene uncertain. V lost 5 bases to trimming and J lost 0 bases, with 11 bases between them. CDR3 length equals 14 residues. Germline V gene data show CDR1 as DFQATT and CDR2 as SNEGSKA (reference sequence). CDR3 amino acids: CSAVDWNSGNTIYF. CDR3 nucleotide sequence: TGCAGTGCTGTGGACTGGAACTCTGGAAACACCATATATTTT.

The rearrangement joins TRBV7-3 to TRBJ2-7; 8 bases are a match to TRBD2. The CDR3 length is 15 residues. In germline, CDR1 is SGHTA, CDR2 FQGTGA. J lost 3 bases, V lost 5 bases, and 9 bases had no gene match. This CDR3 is CASSLSYGTSYEQYF. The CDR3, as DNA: TGTGCCAGCAGCCTTTCATACGGGACTAGCTACGAGCAGTACTTC.

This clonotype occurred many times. CDR3 sequence: CASSDFRKETQYF. DNA of the CDR3: TGTGCCAGCAGCGACTTTAGGAAGGAGACCCAGTACTTC. This sequence joins TRBV11-2 and TRBJ2-5; the D is unclear. CDR3 size: 13 residues. The germline CDR1 and CDR2 sequences are SGHAT and FQNNGV. Trimming cost V 5 bases and J 5 bases, with 12 bases left between them.

The CDR3 sequence: CASSQLLASYEQYF. Here the CDR3 DNA reads TGTGCCAGCAGTCAACTTCTGGCCTCCTACGAGCAGTACTTC. The genes are TRBV28 and TRBJ2-7; D is unresolved. The CDR3 runs 14 residues. Germline CDR1 MDHEN, CDR2 SYDVKM. V was shortened by 5 bases and J by 0 bases, with 11 bases between the two germline ends.

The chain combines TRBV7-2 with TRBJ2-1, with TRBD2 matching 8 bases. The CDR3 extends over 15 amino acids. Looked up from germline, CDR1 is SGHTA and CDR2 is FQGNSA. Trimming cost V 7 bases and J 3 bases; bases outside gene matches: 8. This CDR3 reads CASNIAGSVYNEQFF. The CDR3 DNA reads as TGTGCCAGCAACATAGCGGGATCGGTCTACAATGAGCAGTTCTTC.

CDR3 nucleotides: TGTGCCAGCAGCCCCCGGGGGGGGGCTTCTTTCACTGAAGCTTTCTTT. This gives the protein CASSPRGGASFTEAFF. This sequence joins TRBV12-3 or TRBV12-4 and TRBJ1-1; tentatively, D is TRBD1 (6 bases). The CDR3 length is 16 residues. Deletions cut 6 bases from V and 4 bases from J, with 21 bases between.

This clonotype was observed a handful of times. Here the CDR3 DNA reads TGCGCCAGCAGCCAAAGCCCACGTAGTGCTAGCGGGAGGCCCGGCTCCTACAATGAGCAGTTCTTC. Protein: CASSQSPRSASGRPGSYNEQFF. This chain links TRBV4-1 with TRBJ2-1; 11 bases are a match to TRBD2. Germline V CDR1 and CDR2: MGHRA, YSYEKL. The J segment lost 0 bases and the V segment lost 2 bases, leaving 18 bases of the junction unmatched. The CDR3 contains 22 residues.

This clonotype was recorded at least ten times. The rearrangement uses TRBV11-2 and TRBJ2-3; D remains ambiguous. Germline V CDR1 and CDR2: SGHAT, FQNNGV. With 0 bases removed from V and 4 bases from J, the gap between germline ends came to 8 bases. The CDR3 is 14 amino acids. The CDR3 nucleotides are TGTGCCAGCAGCTTAGATTATGCCTCAGATACGCAGTATTTT. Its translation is CASSLDYASDTQYF.